One sample yielded the 4 T cell receptor beta chains listed below, sequenced in a study of tissue T cells after allogeneic stem cell transplantation. Time point denoted: mouse harvest day 7 after allogeneic transplant. The graft held 10^6 splenic CD5+ T cells and 10^7 T-cell-depleted bone marrow cells. Here immunoSEQ multiplex PCR was the method, and the copy in TCRdb shows in-frame clones only, minus some. This sample carries more than 3,500 clones, approximately 60% of them seen once, and the ten largest clones take less than 30%. The sample comprised spleen. The origin of the receptors is a female BALB/c mouse given C57BL/6 T cells with graft-versus-host disease after an allogeneic hematopoietic cell transplant.

As for this clone: The genes are named according to mouse. The read ends 1 residue before the CDR3 terminus; that terminus is restored from the germline J gene. This chain joins TRBV14 and TRBJ2-5, with D maybe TRBD1 (5 bases). CDR3 length equals 14 residues. The germline gives CDR1 SGHDT, CDR2 FRDEAV. Trimming took off 0 bases at V and 3 bases at J, with 8 bases between the two ends. CDR3 amino acids: CASSFYGHQDTQYF. The sequenced part of the CDR3 DNA is TGTGCCAGCAGTTTCTACGGACATCAAGACACCCAGTAC. The complete variable domain, with remaining parts taken from reference TRBV14 and TRBJ2-5, reads EAGVTQSPRYAVLQEGQAVSFWCDPISGHDTLYWYQQPRDQGPQLLVYFRDEAVIDNSQLPSDRFSAVRPKGTNSTLKIQSAKQGDTATYLCASSFYGHQDTQYFGPGTRLLVL.

Regarding this clone: Here the gene names and germline are mouse. The read terminates 1 residue before the CDR3 end, so the remaining end is supplied by the germline J gene. The chain is built from TRBV14 and TRBJ2-4; D ambiguous. V was shortened by 2 bases and J by 6 bases, with 10 bases between the two germline ends. The germline gives CDR1 SGHDT, CDR2 FRDEAV. This CDR3 is built from 13 residues. The CDR3 region is CASSLPGPNTLYF. CDR3 DNA, as far as it was read: TGTGCCAGCAGTTTACCGGGCCCCAACACCTTGTAC.

In the case of this clone: Gene and germline names: mouse. The sequenced fragment ends 1 residue before the CDR3 boundary, so the rest is inferred from the germline J gene. The chain couples TRBV4 to TRBJ2-2; D is unresolved. This CDR3 region has 14 residues. Looked up from germline, CDR1 is LGHDT and CDR2 is YNNKQL (reference sequence). V dropped 5 bases and J dropped 1 base, with 8 bases sitting between them. The CDR3 bases that were read are TGTGCCAGCAGCAAGGGCGGAAACACCGGGCAGCTCTAC. Translation gives CASSKGGNTGQLY. In full, the CDR3 is CASSKGGNTGQLYF. The full variable domain, in which reference TRBV4 and TRBJ2-2 provide the parts outside the CDR3, is ETAVFQTPNYHVTQVGNEVSFNCKQTLGHDTMYWYKQDSKKLLKIMFSYNNKQLIVNETVPRRFSPQSSDKAHLNLRIKSVEPEDSAVYLCASSKGGNTGQLYFGEGSKLTVL.

A word on this clone: Gene names and germline match the mouse. The CDR3 is cut off 1 residue early in the read; its end comes from the germline J gene. The chain links TRBV26 to TRBJ1-4; 9 bases match TRBD1. V lost 6 bases and J lost 5; bases outside the gene matches: 7. Germline V CDR1 and CDR2: KGHPV, FQNQEV (reference sequence). CDR3 size: 15 residues. This chain's CDR3 is CASSRQGGGNERLFF. Incomplete CDR3 DNA: TGTGCCAGCAGCAGACAGGGGGGAGGAAACGAAAGATTATTT.